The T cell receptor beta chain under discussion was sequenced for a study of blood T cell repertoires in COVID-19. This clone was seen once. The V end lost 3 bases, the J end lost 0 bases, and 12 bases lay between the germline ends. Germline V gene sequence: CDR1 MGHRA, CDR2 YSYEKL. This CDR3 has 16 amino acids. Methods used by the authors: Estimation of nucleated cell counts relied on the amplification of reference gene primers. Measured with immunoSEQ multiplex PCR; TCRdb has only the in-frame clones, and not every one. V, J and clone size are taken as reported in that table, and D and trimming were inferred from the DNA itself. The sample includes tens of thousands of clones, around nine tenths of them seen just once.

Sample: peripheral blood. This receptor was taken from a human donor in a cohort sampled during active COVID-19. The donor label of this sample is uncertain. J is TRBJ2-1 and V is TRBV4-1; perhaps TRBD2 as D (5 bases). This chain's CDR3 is CASSQEVASSYNEQFF. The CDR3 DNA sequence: TGCGCCAGCAGCCAGGAGGTGGCGAGCTCCTACAATGAGCAGTTCTTC.